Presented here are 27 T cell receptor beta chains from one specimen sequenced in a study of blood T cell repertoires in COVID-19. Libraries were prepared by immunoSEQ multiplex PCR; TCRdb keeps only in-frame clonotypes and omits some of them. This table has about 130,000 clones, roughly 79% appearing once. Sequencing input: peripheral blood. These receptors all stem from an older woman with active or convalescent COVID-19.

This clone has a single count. CDR3 in DNA: TGTGCCAGCAGTAACAGGGGGCGTGATACGCAGTATTTT. Translated, it gives CASSNRGRDTQYF. The chain combines TRBV6-2 or TRBV6-3 with TRBJ2-3; 9 bases are shared with TRBD1. Germline V lookup: CDR1 MNHEY, CDR2 SVGEGT. The CDR3 runs 13 residues. The V gene end was trimmed by 5 bases and the J gene end by 6 bases; junction bases not matched to a gene: 3.

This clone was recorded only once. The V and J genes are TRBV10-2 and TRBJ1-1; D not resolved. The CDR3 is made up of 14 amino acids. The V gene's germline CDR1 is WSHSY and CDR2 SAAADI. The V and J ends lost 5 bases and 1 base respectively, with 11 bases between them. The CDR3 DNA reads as TGCGCCAGCAGTCTGAGGGAGGGGAACACTGAAGCTTTCTTT. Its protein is CASSLREGNTEAFF.

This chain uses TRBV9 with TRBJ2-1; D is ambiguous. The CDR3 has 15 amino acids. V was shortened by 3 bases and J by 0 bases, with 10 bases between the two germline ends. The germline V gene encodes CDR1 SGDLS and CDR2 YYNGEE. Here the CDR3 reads CASSAGGDSYNEQFF. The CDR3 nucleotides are TGTGCCAGCAGCGCCGGCGGAGACTCCTACAATGAGCAGTTCTTC.

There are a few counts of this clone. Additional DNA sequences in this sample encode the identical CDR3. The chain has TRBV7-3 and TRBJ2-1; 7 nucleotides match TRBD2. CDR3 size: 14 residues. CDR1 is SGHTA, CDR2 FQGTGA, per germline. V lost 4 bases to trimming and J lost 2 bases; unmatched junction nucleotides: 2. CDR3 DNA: TGTGCCAGCAGCTCCGGACTAGCCTACAATGAGCAGTTCTTC. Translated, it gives CASSSGLAYNEQFF.

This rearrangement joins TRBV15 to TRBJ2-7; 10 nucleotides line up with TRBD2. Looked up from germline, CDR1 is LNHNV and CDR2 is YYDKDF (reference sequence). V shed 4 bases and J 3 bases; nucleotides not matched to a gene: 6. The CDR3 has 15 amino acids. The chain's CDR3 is CATSTGGLALYEQYF. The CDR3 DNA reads TGTGCCACCAGCACCGGGGGACTAGCGCTCTACGAGCAGTACTTC.

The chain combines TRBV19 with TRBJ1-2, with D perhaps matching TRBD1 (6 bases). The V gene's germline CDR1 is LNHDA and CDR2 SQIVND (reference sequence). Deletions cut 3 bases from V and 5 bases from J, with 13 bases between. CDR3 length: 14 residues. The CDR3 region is CASSISVGTYGYTF. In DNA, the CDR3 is TGTGCCAGTAGTATCTCAGTCGGGACATATGGCTACACCTTC.

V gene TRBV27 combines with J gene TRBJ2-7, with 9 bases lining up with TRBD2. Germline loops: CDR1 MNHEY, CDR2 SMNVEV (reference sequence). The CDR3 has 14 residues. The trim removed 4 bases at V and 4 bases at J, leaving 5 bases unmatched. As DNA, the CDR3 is TGTGCCAGCAGTTGGCGGGAGGGCCTTTACGAGCAGTACTTC. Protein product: CASSWREGLYEQYF.

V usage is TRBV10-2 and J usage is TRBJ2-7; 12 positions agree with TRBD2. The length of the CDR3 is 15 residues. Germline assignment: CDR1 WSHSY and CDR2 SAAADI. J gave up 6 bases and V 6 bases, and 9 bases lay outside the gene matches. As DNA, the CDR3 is TGCGCCAGCAGGGGACTAGCGGGTCTGGTTGGCGAGCAGTACTTC. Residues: CASRGLAGLVGEQYF.

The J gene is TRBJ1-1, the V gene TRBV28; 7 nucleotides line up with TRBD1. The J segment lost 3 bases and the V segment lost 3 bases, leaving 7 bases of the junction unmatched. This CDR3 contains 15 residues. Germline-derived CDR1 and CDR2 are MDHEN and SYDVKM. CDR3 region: CASSFIDRDDTEAFF. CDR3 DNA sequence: TGTGCCAGCAGTTTTATTGACAGGGATGACACTGAAGCTTTCTTT.

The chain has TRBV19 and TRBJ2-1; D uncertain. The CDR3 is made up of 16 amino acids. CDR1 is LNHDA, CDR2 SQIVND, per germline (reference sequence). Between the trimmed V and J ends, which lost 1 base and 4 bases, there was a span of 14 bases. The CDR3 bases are TGTGCCAGTAGTATAGCAGGCTCCCGAAGGTACAATGAGCAGTTCTTC. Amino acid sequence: CASSIAGSRRYNEQFF.

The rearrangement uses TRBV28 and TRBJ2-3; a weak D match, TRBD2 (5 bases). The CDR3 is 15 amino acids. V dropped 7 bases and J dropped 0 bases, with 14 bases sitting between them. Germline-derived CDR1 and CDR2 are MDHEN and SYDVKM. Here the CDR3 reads CASKERFTSTDTQYF. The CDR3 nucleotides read TGTGCCAGCAAAGAGCGGTTTACTAGCACAGATACGCAGTATTTT.

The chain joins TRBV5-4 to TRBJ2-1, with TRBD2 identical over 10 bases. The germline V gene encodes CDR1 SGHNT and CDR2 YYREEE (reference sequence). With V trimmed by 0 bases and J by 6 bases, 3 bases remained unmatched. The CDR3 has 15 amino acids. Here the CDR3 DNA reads TGTGCCAGCAGCTTGGGTAGCGGGGGGTTCAATGAGCAGTTCTTC. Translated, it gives CASSLGSGGFNEQFF.

Here the CDR3 reads CASSLDRVNYGYTF. In nucleotides, the CDR3 is TGTGCCAGCAGCTTAGACAGGGTAAACTATGGCTACACCTTC. This chain connects TRBV11-2 to TRBJ1-2; D may be TRBD1 (5 bases). Germline V gene data show CDR1 as SGHAT and CDR2 as FQNNGV. V was cut by 0 bases and J by 2 bases, with 7 bases left in between. The CDR3 extends over 14 amino acids. The full variable domain, its missing parts supplied by reference TRBV11-2 and TRBJ1-2, is EAGVAQSPRYKIIEKRQSVAFWCNPISGHATLYWYQQILGQGPKLLIQFQNNGVVDDSQLPKDRFSAERLKGVDSTLKIQPAKLEDSAVYLCASSLDRVNYGYTFGSGTRLTVV.

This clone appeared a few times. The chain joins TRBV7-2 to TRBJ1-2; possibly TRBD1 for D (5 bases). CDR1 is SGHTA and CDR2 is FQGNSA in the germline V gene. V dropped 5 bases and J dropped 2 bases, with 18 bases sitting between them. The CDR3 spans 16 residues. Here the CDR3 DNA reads TGTGCCAGCAGCCACGGAGGGGTGAGGAGAAACTATGGCTACACCTTC. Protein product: CASSHGGVRRNYGYTF.

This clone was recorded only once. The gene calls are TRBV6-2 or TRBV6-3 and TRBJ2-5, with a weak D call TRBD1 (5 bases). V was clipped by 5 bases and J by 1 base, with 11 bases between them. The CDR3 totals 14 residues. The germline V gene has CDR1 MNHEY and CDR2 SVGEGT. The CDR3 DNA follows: TGTGCCAGCAGTCCCAGGGTTACCCAAGAGACCCAGTACTTC. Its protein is CASSPRVTQETQYF.

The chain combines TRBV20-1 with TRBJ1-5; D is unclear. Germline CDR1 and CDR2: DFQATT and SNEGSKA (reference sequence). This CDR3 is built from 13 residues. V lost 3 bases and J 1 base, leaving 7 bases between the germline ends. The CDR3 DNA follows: TGCAGTGCTAGTGTAGCAAGCAATCAGCCCCAGCATTTT. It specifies CSASVASNQPQHF.

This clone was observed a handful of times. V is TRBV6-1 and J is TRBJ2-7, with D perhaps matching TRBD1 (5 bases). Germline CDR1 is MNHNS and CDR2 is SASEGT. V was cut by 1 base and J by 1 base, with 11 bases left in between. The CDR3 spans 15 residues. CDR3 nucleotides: TGTGCCAGCAGTGAAGAAGTAGGGGATTCCTACGAGCAGTACTTC. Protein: CASSEEVGDSYEQYF.

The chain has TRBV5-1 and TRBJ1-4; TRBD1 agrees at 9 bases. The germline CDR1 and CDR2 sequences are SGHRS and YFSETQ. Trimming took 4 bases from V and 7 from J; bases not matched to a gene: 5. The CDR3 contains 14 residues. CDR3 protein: CASSRTGGSEKLFF. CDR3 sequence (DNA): TGCGCCAGCAGCCGTACAGGGGGCAGTGAAAAACTGTTTTTT.

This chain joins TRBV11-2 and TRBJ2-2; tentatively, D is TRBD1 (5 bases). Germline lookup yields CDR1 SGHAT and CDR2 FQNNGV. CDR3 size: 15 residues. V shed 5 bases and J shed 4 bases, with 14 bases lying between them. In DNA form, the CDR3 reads TGTGCCAGCAGCCCCCCTAAGGGGATCACCGGGGAGCTGTTTTTT. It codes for CASSPPKGITGELFF. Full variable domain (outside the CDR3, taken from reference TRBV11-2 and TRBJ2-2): EAGVAQSPRYKIIEKRQSVAFWCNPISGHATLYWYQQILGQGPKLLIQFQNNGVVDDSQLPKDRFSAERLKGVDSTLKIQPAKLEDSAVYLCASSPPKGITGELFFGEGSRLTVL.

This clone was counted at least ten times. The CDR3 sequence: CASSPGQTIFNEQFF. DNA of the CDR3: TGCGCCAGCAGCCCCGGACAGACGATCTTCAATGAGCAGTTCTTC. The chain joins TRBV4-1 to TRBJ2-1, with a tentative D call TRBD1 (6 bases). The ends were cut back, 4 bases at V and 6 bases at J, with 16 bases in the middle. CDR3 length equals 15 residues. Looked up from germline, CDR1 is MGHRA and CDR2 is YSYEKL.

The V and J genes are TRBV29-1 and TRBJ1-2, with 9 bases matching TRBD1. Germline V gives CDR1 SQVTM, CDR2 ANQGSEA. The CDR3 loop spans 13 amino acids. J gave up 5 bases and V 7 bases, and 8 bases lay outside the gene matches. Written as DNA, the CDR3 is TGCAGCGCTGGTGCGGGGACAGGGTATGGCTACACCTTC. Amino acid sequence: CSAGAGTGYGYTF.

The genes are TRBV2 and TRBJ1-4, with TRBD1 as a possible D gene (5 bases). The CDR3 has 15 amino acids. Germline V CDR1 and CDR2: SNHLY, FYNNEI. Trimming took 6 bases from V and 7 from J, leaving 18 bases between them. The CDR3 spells CASRVDSPYSEKLFF. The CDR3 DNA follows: TGTGCCAGCAGGGTTGACAGCCCTTATAGTGAAAAACTGTTTTTT.

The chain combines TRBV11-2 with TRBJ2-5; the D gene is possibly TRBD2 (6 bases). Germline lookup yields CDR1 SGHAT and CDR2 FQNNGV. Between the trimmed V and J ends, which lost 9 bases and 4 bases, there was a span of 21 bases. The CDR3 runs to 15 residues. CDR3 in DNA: TGTGCCAGTGACCCAGGAGGAGGGCCTGGAGAGACCCAGTACTTC. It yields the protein CASDPGGGPGETQYF.

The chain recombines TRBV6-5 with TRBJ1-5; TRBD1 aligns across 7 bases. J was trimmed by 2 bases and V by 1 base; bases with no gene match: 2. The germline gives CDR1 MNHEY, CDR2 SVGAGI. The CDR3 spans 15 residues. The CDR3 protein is CASSYFDRGNQPQHF. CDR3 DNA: TGTGCCAGCAGTTACTTCGACAGGGGCAATCAGCCCCAGCATTTT.

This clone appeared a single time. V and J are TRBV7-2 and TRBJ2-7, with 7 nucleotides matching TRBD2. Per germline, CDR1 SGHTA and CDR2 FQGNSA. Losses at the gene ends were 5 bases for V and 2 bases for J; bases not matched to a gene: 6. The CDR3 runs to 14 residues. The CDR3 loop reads CASSRERDTYEQYF. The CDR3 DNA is TGTGCCAGCAGCAGGGAGCGGGATACCTACGAGCAGTACTTC.

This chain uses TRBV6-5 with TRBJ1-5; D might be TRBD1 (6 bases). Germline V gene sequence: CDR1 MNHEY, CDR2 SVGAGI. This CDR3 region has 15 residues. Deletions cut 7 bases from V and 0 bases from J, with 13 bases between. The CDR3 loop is CASKDSLYSNQPQHF. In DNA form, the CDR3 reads TGTGCCAGCAAGGACAGTTTATATAGCAATCAGCCCCAGCATTTT.

CDR3 sequence (DNA): TGTGCCAGTAGTATGGAGGGACTTATGAACACTGAAGCTTTCTTT. Translating gives CASSMEGLMNTEAFF. The rearrangement joins TRBV19 to TRBJ1-1; D is perhaps TRBD1 (5 bases). The CDR3 covers 15 residues. Per germline, CDR1 LNHDA and CDR2 SQIVND (reference sequence). V lost 3 bases, J lost 0 bases, and 11 bases lay in between.